Listed below are T cell receptor beta chains from one sample, sequenced in a study of radiation and T cells in renal cell carcinoma. Repertoires were generated with immunoSEQ multiplex PCR, while TCRdb's copy carries only in-frame clones and drops some. The table records some 130,000 clones, more than 80% of them present only once. The sample in question was blood, obtained from a patient whose treatment included radiotherapy and nephrectomy. The receptors derive from a woman aged 55-70 years with renal cell carcinoma. CDR3s include the opening cysteine and the closing phenylalanine or tryptophan. A D gene is named only where the DNA matches it firmly. Clone size is not always given. Where it is, it says once, few, many or a class for expanded clones.

j_call | clone_size | d_call | v_call | cdr3_nt | cdr3_aa
TRBJ1-2 | - | TRBD1 | TRBV27 | TGTGCCAGCAGTTCCCCTAGACAGGGGCGGAACTATGGCTACACCTTC | CASSSPRQGRNYGYTF
TRBJ2-1 | many | TRBD2 | TRBV4-1 | TGCGCCAGCAGCGGGCTGGCTAGCGGCAATGAGCAGTTCTTC | CASSGLASGNEQFF
TRBJ2-3 | - | - | TRBV7-2 | TGTGCCAGCAGCTTAGTTGTGGCTAGCGGCACAGATACGCAGTATTTT | CASSLVVASGTDTQYF
TRBJ2-2 | once | TRBD2 | TRBV9 | TGTGCCAGCAGCGTAGATCGAGCGGGGAACGGGGAGCTGTTTTTT | CASSVDRAGNGELFF
TRBJ2-5 | few | - | TRBV18 | TGTGCCAGCTCACCTTTAGGGACACTGGGGGAGACCCAGTACTTC | CASSPLGTLGETQYF
TRBJ1-1 | - | - | TRBV10-2 | TGCGCCAGCAGGGGCGCGGGGGTGAACACTGAAGCTTTCTTT | CASRGAGVNTEAFF
TRBJ2-5 | - | TRBD2 | TRBV18 | TGTGCCAGCTCACCAGAAGTAGCGGGGGTTGGGAAGACCCAGTACTTC | CASSPEVAGVGKTQYF
TRBJ2-5 | - | - | TRBV7-9 | TGTGCCAGCAGCATAACGTCGAGGGAGGAGACCCAGTACTTC | CASSITSREETQYF
TRBJ1-1 | few | - | TRBV5-1 | TGCGCCAGCAGCCCGGGGGGCAGGGGATTAACTGAAGCTTTCTTT | CASSPGGRGLTEAFF
TRBJ2-1 | - | - | TRBV19 | TGTGCCAGTCAGGGGGGGCGCGGGTCCTACAATGAGCAGTTCTTC | CASQGGRGSYNEQFF
TRBJ2-7 | - | TRBD2 | TRBV5-1 | TGCGCCAGCAGCCCGCGCGGGAGTACCTACGAGCAGTACTTC | CASSPRGSTYEQYF
TRBJ1-2 | - | - | TRBV30 | TGTGCCTGGAGTCGCCAGGGTAAGAGTGACACCTTC | CAWSRQGKSDTF
TRBJ2-7 | - | TRBD1 | TRBV6-5 | TGTGCCAGCAGTTACGGTCTTTCGCAGGGGGTTCACGAGCAGTACTTC | CASSYGLSQGVHEQYF
TRBJ2-7 | - | TRBD1 | TRBV27 | TGTGCCAGCAGCCCAGACAGGGGAGGAATCTACGAGCAGTACTTC | CASSPDRGGIYEQYF
TRBJ2-7 | - | - | TRBV28 | TGTGCCAGCAGTATCGGGGGTTTCTTATTAGAGCAGTACTTC | CASSIGGFLLEQYF
TRBJ2-1 | - | - | TRBV13 | TGTGCCAGCAGCTTTTGGGCCGACCAGGGGGGAATGAATGAGCAGTTCTTC | CASSFWADQGGMNEQFF
TRBJ1-5 | - | - | TRBV27 | TGTGCCAGCAGTTTATCGGGGGGCAATCAGCCCCAGCATTTT | CASSLSGGNQPQHF
TRBJ1-4 | - | - | TRBV9 | TGTGCCAGCAGCGCCGGCGTGGGGGGAGCGGGTGAAAAACTGTTTTTT | CASSAGVGGAGEKLFF
TRBJ1-4 | - | - | TRBV19 | TGTGCCAGTAGTGGGGGGGGCCTCACCGGGCAGTTTTTT | CASSGGGLTGQFF
TRBJ1-5 | - | - | TRBV6-1 | TGTGCCAGCAGTGAAGCGGGGCAGGGGTATCAGCCCCAGCATTTT | CASSEAGQGYQPQHF
TRBJ2-3 | - | TRBD1 | TRBV7-2 | TGTGCCAGCAGCCACCGGGACAGGAGCACAGATACGCAGTATTTT | CASSHRDRSTDTQYF
TRBJ2-4 | - | - | TRBV7-2 | TGTGCCAGCAGCTTATCGGGGCAGGGAAGGATTCAGTACTTC | CASSLSGQGRIQYF
TRBJ2-7 | few | TRBD2 | TRBV5-1 | TGCGCCAGCAGCCCTCGCCGGGGGGCCTACGAGCAGTACTTC | CASSPRRGAYEQYF
TRBJ2-7 | - | TRBD1 | TRBV5-6 | TGTGCCAGCAGCCTTGCGTGGACAGGGGCAGGCGAGCAGTACTTC | CASSLAWTGAGEQYF
TRBJ1-5 | few | - | TRBV7-2 | TGTGCCAGCAGCGCCCGGACTAATCAGCCCCAGCATTTT | CASSARTNQPQHF
TRBJ1-1 | - | TRBD1 | TRBV25-1 | TGTGCCAGCAGTGACAGGGGGTGGACTGAAGCTTTCTTT | CASSDRGWTEAFF
TRBJ1-2 | - | - | TRBV6-5 | TGTGCCAGCAGTTACTCGTCAGGGACCTATGGCTACACCTTC | CASSYSSGTYGYTF
TRBJ2-3 | - | TRBD2 | TRBV7-2 | TGTGCCAGCAGCTTAGGGACGACTAGCGGGAGAACAGATACGCAGTATTTT | CASSLGTTSGRTDTQYF